Below are 5 T cell receptor beta chains sequenced from a single sample in a study of T cell repertoires in cytomegalovirus infection. Using its own MiXCR run on the reads, TCRdb lists one record per CDR3 protein. The top ten hold 15% to 20% of the sample, which has 640,000 or so distinct CDR3 sequences, 30% to 35% seen once. Their recognized antigens are unknown. Sample: cultured PBMCs, taken from culture after CMV antigen stimulation. The receptor source for this set is a human donor in good health (CMV status not recorded). Some clones in this sample may be carry-over from other donors' samples.

This clonotype turned up a few times. This chain uses TRBV19 with TRBJ2-1; 9 nucleotides align to TRBD2. The CDR3 spans 18 residues. Germline CDR1 is LNHDA and CDR2 is SQIVND (reference sequence). With 0 bases clipped from V and 5 bases from J, the junction kept 11 bases outside the gene matches. For the CDR3, the DNA is TGTGCCAGTAGTATAGATCTTAGGGCCCTAGCGGGGCACAATGAGCAGTTCTTC. Amino acids: CASSIDLRALAGHNEQFF.

The table lists this clonotype with many counts. The chain combines TRBV10-3 with TRBJ2-5, with TRBD2 matching 7 bases. J gave up 5 bases and V 2 bases, and 2 bases lay outside the gene matches. CDR1 is ENHRY, CDR2 SYGVKD, per germline. The CDR3 has 13 residues. The CDR3 bases are TGTGCCATCAGTGAGCGGGAGGCGGAGACCCAGTACTTC. Amino acids: CAISEREAETQYF.

The sample holds a few counts of this clonotype. The chain joins TRBV2 to TRBJ2-5; D gene uncertain. The CDR3 has 11 residues. In germline, CDR1 is SNHLY, CDR2 FYNNEI. Trimming took off 8 bases at V and 7 bases at J, with 11 bases between the two ends. CDR3 region: CASGSTRTQYF. The CDR3 DNA reads as TGTGCCAGCGGCTCGACGCGGACCCAGTACTTC.

This clonotype has only a few counts. The chain is built from TRBV19 and TRBJ1-2, with D possibly being TRBD1 (5 bases). Per germline, CDR1 LNHDA and CDR2 SQIVND (reference sequence). Trimming cost V 5 bases and J 5 bases, with 18 bases left between them. The CDR3 contains 15 residues. CDR3 residues: CASSPGTPLKYGYTF. As DNA, the CDR3 is TGTGCCAGTAGTCCTGGGACGCCTCTAAAATATGGCTACACCTTC.

The chain carries TRBV9 and TRBJ2-3; 12 nucleotides agree with TRBD2. Germline CDR1 is SGDLS and CDR2 is YYNGEE. V gave up 3 bases and J gave up 5 bases; unmatched junction bases: 7. CDR3 length: 16 amino acids. The CDR3 DNA sequence: TGTGCCAGCAGCGCCCGCCCTAGCGGGGGGGAAGATACGCAGTATTTT. Protein sequence: CASSARPSGGEDTQYF.